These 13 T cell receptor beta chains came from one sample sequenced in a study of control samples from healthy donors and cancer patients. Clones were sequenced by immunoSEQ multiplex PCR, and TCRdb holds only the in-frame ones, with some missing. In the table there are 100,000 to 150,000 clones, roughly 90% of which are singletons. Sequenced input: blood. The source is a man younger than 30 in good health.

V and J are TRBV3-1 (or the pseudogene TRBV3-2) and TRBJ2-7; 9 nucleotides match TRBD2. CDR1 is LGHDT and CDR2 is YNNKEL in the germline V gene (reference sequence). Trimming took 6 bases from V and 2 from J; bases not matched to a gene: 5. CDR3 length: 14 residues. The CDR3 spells CASSRASGAYEQYF. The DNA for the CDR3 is TGTGCCAGCAGTCGGGCTAGCGGGGCCTACGAGCAGTACTTC.

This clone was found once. The CDR3 region has the DNA TGCGCCAGCAGCCACGGACAGGGGGGGAATTCACCCCTCCACTTT. Its translation: CASSHGQGGNSPLHF. The gene calls are TRBV4-1 and TRBJ1-6, with 10 positions matching TRBD1. The CDR3 covers 15 residues. The J segment lost 7 bases and the V segment lost 3 bases, leaving 3 bases of the junction unmatched. Germline V CDR1 and CDR2: MGHRA, YSYEKL.

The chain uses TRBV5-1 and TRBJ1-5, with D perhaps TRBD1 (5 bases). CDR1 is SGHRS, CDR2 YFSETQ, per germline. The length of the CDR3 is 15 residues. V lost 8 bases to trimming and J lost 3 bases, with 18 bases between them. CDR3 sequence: CASTRLPGDNQPQHF. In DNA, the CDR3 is TGCGCCAGTACCCGCTTACCGGGGGACAATCAGCCCCAGCATTTT.

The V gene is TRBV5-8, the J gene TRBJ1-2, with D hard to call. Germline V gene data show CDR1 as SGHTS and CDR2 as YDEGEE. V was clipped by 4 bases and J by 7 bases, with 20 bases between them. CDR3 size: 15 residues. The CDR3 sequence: CASSLFPVSVGGYTF. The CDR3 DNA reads TGTGCCAGCAGCCTGTTCCCGGTGTCCGTGGGTGGCTACACCTTC.

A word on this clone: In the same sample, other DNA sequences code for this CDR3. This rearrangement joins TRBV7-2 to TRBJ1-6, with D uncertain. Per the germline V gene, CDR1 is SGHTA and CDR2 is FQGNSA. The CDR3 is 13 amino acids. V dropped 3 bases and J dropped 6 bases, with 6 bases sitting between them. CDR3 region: CASSLGGNSPLHF. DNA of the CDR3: TGTGCCAGCAGCTTGGGTGGTAATTCACCCCTCCACTTT.

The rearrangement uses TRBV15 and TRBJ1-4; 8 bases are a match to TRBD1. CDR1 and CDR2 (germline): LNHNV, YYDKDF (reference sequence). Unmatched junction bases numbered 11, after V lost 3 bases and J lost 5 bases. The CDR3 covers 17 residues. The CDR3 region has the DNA TGTGCCACCAGCAGGGACAGGGCCGGTGAAGGGAATGAAAAACTGTTTTTT. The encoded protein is CATSRDRAGEGNEKLFF.

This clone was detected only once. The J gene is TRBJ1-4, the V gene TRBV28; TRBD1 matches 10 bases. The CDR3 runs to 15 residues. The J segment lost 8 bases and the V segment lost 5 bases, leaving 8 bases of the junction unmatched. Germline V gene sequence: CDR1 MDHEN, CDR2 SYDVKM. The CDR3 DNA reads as TGTGCCAGCAGTCTCCGGGACAGGGGACGAGAAAAACTGTTTTTT. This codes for CASSLRDRGREKLFF.

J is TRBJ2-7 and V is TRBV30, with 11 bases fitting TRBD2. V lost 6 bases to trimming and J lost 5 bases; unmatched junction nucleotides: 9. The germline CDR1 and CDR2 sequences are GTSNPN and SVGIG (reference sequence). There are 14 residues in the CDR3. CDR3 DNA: TGTGCCTGCGACACACCTAGCGGGAGGCACGAGCAGTACGTC. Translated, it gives CACDTPSGRHEQYV.

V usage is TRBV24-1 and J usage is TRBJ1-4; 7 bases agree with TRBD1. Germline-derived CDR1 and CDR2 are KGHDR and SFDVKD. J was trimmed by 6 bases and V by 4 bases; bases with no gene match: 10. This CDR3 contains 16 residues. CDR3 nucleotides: TGTGCCACCAGTGACCCTAGGACAGGAGGAGATGAAAAACTGTTTTTT. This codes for CATSDPRTGGDEKLFF.

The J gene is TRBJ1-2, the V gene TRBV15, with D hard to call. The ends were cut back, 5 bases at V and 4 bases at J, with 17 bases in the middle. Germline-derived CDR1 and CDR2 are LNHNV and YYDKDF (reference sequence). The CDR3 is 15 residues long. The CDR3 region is CATSDPGQTLYGYTF. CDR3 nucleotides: TGTGCCACCAGCGACCCGGGCCAGACACTCTATGGCTACACCTTC.

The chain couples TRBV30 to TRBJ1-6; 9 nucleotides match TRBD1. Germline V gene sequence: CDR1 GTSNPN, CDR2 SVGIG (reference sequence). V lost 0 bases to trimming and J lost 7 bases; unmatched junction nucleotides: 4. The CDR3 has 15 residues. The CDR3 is CAWSVLGTGNSPLHF. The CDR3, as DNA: TGTGCCTGGAGTGTTCTCGGGACAGGGAATTCACCCCTCCACTTT.

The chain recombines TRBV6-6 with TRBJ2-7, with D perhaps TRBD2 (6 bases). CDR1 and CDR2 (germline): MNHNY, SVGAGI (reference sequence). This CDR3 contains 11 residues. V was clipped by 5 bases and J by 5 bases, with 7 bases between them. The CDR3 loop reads CASSGGNEQYF. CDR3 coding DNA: TGTGCCAGCAGTGGGGGGAACGAGCAGTACTTC.

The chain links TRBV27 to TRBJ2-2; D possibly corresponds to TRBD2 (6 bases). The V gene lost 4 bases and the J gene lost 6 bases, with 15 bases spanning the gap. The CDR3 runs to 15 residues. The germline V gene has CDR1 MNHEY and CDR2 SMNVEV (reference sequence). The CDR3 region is CASSSPPTSSGELFF. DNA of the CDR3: TGTGCCAGCAGTTCCCCCCCAACTAGCTCCGGGGAGCTGTTTTTT.